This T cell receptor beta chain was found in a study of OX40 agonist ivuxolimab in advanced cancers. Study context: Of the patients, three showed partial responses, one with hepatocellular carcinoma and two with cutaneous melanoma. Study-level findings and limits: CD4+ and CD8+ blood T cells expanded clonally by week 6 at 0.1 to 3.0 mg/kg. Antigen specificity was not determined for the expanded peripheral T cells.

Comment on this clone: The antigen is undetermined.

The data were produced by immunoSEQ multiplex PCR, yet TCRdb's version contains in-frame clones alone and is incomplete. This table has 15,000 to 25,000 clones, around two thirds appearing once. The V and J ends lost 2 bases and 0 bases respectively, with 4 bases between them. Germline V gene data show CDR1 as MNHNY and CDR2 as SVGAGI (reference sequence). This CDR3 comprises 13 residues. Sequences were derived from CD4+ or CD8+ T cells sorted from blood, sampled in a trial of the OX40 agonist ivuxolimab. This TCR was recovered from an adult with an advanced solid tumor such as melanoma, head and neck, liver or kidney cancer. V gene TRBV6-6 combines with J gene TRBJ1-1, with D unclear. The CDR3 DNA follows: TGTGCCAGCAGTTACGAGGTGAACACTGAAGCTTTCTTT. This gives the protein CASSYEVNTEAFF.